This TCR beta chain derives from a study of shared clonotypes between healthy human individuals. Worth noting for this clone: Its antigen is not known.

The assay was immunoSEQ multiplex PCR, and TCRdb's table has in-frame clones only and misses some. The sample holds roughly 1,500,000 clones, less than 99% seen once. CDR3 size: 16 residues. CDR1 and CDR2 (germline): SGHNT, YYREEE (reference sequence). Trimming removed 5 bases from V and 3 bases from J; junction bases left unmatched: 9. Regarding the study as a whole: Non-shared clonotypes had lower generation probabilities than those shared by all four donors. Although depth was large, rarefaction showed that sequencing of the sorted subsets was incomplete.

The clonotype comes from a man between 25 and 39 years old in good health. The chain uses TRBV5-4 and TRBJ2-3; TRBD2 matches 10 bases. Material for sequencing was naive CD4+ T cells sorted from blood. Subset described: CD45RA+ positively selected. CDR3 nucleotide sequence: TGTGCCAGCAGGGACGGACTAGCGGCAATTACAGATACGCAGTATTTT. It specifies CASRDGLAAITDTQYF.